This TCR beta chain was identified in a study of blood T cells in healthy people across ages. CDR1 is LGHNA and CDR2 is YSLEER in the germline V gene. This CDR3 is 14 amino acids long. Trimming removed 3 bases from V and 0 bases from J, with 9 bases in between. This clonotype was seen at least ten times. With a J-beta primer mix and a sample-barcoded 5' primer, a second PCR ran 7 to 11 cycles. Each CDR3 protein gets one entry after TCRdb re-called the 5' RACE reads with MiXCR. The sample comprises some 900,000 distinct CDR3 sequences, 45% to 50% of which are singletons, and around an eighth rests with the top ten. Total RNA, at least 5 micrograms per sample, came from PBMCs.

Sequenced material: blood. The origin of this receptor is a man aged 25 to 40 in good health. The rearrangement uses TRBV4-3 and TRBJ2-7, with D possibly matching TRBD1 (5 bases). CDR3 bases: TGCGCCAGCAGCCAGGACACTTACTCCTACGAGCAGTACTTC. As protein: CASSQDTYSYEQYF.